The T cell receptor (beta chain) under discussion was sequenced for a study of blood T cell repertoires in COVID-19. V shed 0 bases and J shed 0 bases, with 9 bases lying between them. Germline V lookup: CDR1 MGHRA, CDR2 YSYEKL. The CDR3 covers 16 residues. Assay used: immunoSEQ multiplex PCR; TCRdb lists only in-frame clones, some missing. The sample shows some 250,000 clones, 60% to 75% of them seen only once. The V and J genes are TRBV4-1 and TRBJ1-5; D call uncertain. The TCR comes from a woman of 80 years or more with acute or convalescent COVID-19. Sequencing used peripheral blood. This chain's CDR3 is CASSQESQYSNQPQHF. The CDR3 nucleotides read TGCGCCAGCAGCCAAGAGTCCCAGTATAGCAATCAGCCCCAGCATTTT.